This T cell receptor (beta chain) was sequenced during a study of blood T cell repertoires in COVID-19. Data came from immunoSEQ multiplex PCR; TCRdb stores just in-frame clones and leaves some out. The sample consists of approximately 160,000 clones, around nine tenths of them appearing once. Trimming cost V 0 bases and J 4 bases, with 16 bases left between them. CDR1 and CDR2 (germline): SGHRS, YFSETQ. The CDR3 covers 16 residues. This clonotype was sampled from a man aged 55 to 70 with active or convalescent COVID-19. The V and J genes are TRBV5-1 and TRBJ2-5; TRBD1 is a possible D gene (6 bases). Sequencing was done on a sample of peripheral blood. DNA for the CDR3: TGCGCCAGCAGCTTGGGCAGGGGCCTAGTTCGAGAGACCCAGTACTTC. It is translated as CASSLGRGLVRETQYF.